The 2 T cell receptor beta chains reported below all come from one sample, sequenced in a study of blood T cell repertoires in COVID-19 (dated by TCRdb to 2020 to 2022). Receptors were amplified or captured by the immunoSEQ multiplex PCR assay. TCRdb limited this immuneACCESS table to in-frame rearrangements with V and J called. A share of clones is missing; checked studies link under half to unresolved V genes, and the rest is unexplained. The table for this sample lists some 350,000 clones; over 75% of them were counted only once. Of the sample, over 0.95% is held by the ten largest clones. Input material: PBMCs or T cells enriched from blood (not recorded which). These receptors were collected from a man in his late teens or twenties who had recovered from COVID-19.

The chain recombines TRBV4-2 with TRBJ1-1; D call uncertain. Trimming left V 0 bases short and J 3 bases short, with 17 bases between. This CDR3 is built from 17 residues. The germline V gene has CDR1 LGHNA and CDR2 YNFKEQ. The CDR3 bases are TGTGCCAGCAGCCAAGATATGAGGAGGGCGCAGGACACTGAAGCTTTCTTT. Amino acid sequence: CASSQDMRRAQDTEAFF.

Only one count was recorded for this clone. CDR3 DNA: TGTGCCAGCAGTTTATTAGGACTAGCGGGAACCTACAATGAGCAGTTCTTC. Encoded protein: CASSLLGLAGTYNEQFF. V and J are TRBV28 and TRBJ2-1; 12 bases are a match to TRBD2. With V trimmed by 1 base and J by 2 bases, 3 bases remained unmatched. Germline V gene data show CDR1 as MDHEN and CDR2 as SYDVKM. The CDR3 has 17 residues.